The present entry profiles one T cell receptor beta chain with its context. TCRdb keeps only in-frame clones here, not all; method: immunoSEQ multiplex PCR. The data hold around 360,000 clones, with around 87% observed a single time. The data stem from a study of blood T cell repertoires in COVID-19. Study overall: Either two negative PCRs, clearance, or symptom resolution qualified Cohort 3 donors as recovered. T cells, B-cell-depleted T cells, or PBMCs supplied cDNA or gDNA.

Looked up from germline, CDR1 is WNHNN and CDR2 is SYGVQD (reference sequence). Losses at the gene ends were 6 bases for V and 5 bases for J; bases not matched to a gene: 3. CDR3 size: 15 residues. Participants spanned ages about 18 to 90 years and resided in roughly 22 US areas. The source is a man aged 40-49 years in a cohort exposed to, infected with or recovered from COVID-19 (not recorded which). The chain carries TRBV10-1 and TRBJ2-2; 13 bases map to TRBD2. Specimen: PBMCs or T cells enriched from blood (not recorded which). The CDR3 nucleotides read TGCGCCAGCAGCCCGGGACTAGCGGGAACCGGGGAGCTGTTTTTT. Translation: CASSPGLAGTGELFF.